The rows below give T cell receptor beta chains drawn from one sample of a study of naive and memory T cell subsets. Via MiXCR, TCRdb re-called the UMI-ligation and nested PCR reads, giving one row per CDR3 protein. This table holds roughly 100,000 distinct CDR3 sequences, approximately 10% found once. What was sequenced was naive CD4+ T cells from blood. These receptors originate from a human donor in good health. The CDR3 runs from the conserved cysteine through the conserved F or W. The order of the fields is J gene, D gene, clone size, CDR3 length, V gene, CDR3 protein, CDR3 DNA. A D gene is named only where the DNA matches it firmly. For some rows the clone size is stated as once, few or many, or as a class when expanded; others skip it.

TRBJ1-1 NA NA 14 TRBV30 CAWSVGRVNTEAFF TGTGCCTGGAGTGTGGGTAGGGTGAACACTGAAGCTTTCTTT
TRBJ1-6 TRBD1 NA 15 TRBV6-5 CASSYAGQGNSPLHF TGTGCCAGCAGTTACGCTGGACAGGGGAATTCACCCCTCCACTTT
TRBJ2-7 TRBD1 NA 15 TRBV6-2/TRBV6-3 CASSAYRGPSYEQYF TGTGCCAGCAGTGCATACAGGGGGCCATCCTACGAGCAGTACTTC
TRBJ2-3 TRBD2 few 16 TRBV15 CATGPPGLAYPDTQYF TGTGCCACCGGACCGCCGGGACTAGCGTATCCAGATACGCAGTATTTT
TRBJ2-3 NA few 13 TRBV10-3 CAISVSGQDTQYF TGTGCCATCAGTGTCTCGGGACAAGATACGCAGTATTTT
TRBJ2-3 NA NA 16 TRBV4-3 CASSQEYRGATDTQYF TGCGCCAGCAGCCAAGAGTACCGGGGGGCCACAGATACGCAGTATTTT
TRBJ1-1 NA NA 14 TRBV18 CASSPPVSSGEAFF TGTGCCAGCTCACCACCGGTGAGTTCCGGTGAAGCTTTCTTT
TRBJ2-6 NA many 16 TRBV11-2 CASSPRLAMANNVLTF TGTGCCAGCAGCCCCCGGTTGGCGATGGCAAACAACGTCCTGACTTTC
TRBJ1-1 NA few 15 TRBV20-1 CSARDPTGRNTEAFF TGCAGTGCTAGAGATCCCACAGGGCGAAATACTGAAGCCTTCTTT
TRBJ1-1 TRBD1 NA 16 TRBV18 CASSRNDRGLGTEAFF TGTGCCAGCTCACGAAACGACAGGGGCCTAGGCACTGAAGCTTTCTTT
TRBJ2-3 TRBD2 many 17 TRBV11-2 CASSTGTSGLSTDTQYF TGTGCCAGCAGCACAGGGACTAGCGGGCTTAGCACAGATACGCAGTATTTT
TRBJ2-2 NA many 18 TRBV5-1 CASSSQGSGTPNTGELFF TGCGCCAGCAGCTCCCAAGGATCCGGGACCCCGAACACCGGGGAGCTGTTTTTT
TRBJ2-7 NA few 12 TRBV3-1 CASSQALREQYF TGTGCCAGCAGCCAAGCTCTTAGGGAGCAGTACTTC
TRBJ2-1 TRBD2 NA 16 TRBV4-3 CASSQIAGERGNEQFF TGCGCCAGCAGCCAAATAGCGGGAGAAAGGGGGAATGAGCAGTTCTTC
TRBJ2-3 TRBD2 many 17 TRBV20-1 CSARGVAGGYSTDTQYF TGCAGTGCTAGAGGAGTAGCGGGGGGTTACAGCACAGATACGCAGTATTTT
TRBJ2-3 TRBD2 NA 19 TRBV4-3 CASSQWTSGGRSRTDTQYF TGCGCCAGCAGCCAATGGACTAGCGGGGGGCGGAGTCGCACAGATACGCAGTATTTT
TRBJ2-3 TRBD2 NA 17 TRBV7-2 CASSLGSAGGYQDTQYF TGTGCCAGCAGCTTAGGGTCCGCGGGGGGTTACCAGGATACGCAGTATTTT
TRBJ2-2 TRBD2 NA 22 TRBV7-9 CASSYFPGLAGAGQRNTGELFF TGTGCCAGCAGCTATTTTCCGGGACTAGCGGGAGCGGGCCAACGGAACACCGGGGAGCTGTTTTTT
TRBJ2-3 NA NA 11 TRBV20-1 CSARHTDTQYF TGCAGTGCCCGTCACACAGATACGCAGTATTTT
TRBJ1-2 NA many 12 TRBV20-1 CSAPQSNYGYTF TGCAGTGCCCCTCAGTCTAACTATGGCTACACCTTC
TRBJ2-3 TRBD2 many 19 TRBV7-8 CASRRPRTSGNPSTDTQYF TGTGCCAGCAGGCGGCCTAGGACTAGCGGAAACCCTAGCACAGATACGCAGTATTTT
TRBJ1-1 NA NA 17 TRBV7-6 CASSLSTSTIVGTEAFF TGTGCCAGCAGCTTATCGACTTCCACGATTGTGGGGACTGAAGCTTTCTTT
TRBJ2-1 NA few 12 TRBV10-3 CAISARGNEQFF TGTGCCATCAGTGCCAGGGGCAATGAGCAGTTCTTC
TRBJ2-7 TRBD1 NA 13 TRBV5-5 CASSAATGYEQYF TGTGCCAGCAGCGCGGCGACAGGGTACGAGCAGTACTTC
TRBJ1-1 NA NA 14 TRBV12-3/TRBV12-4 CASGATAAGTEAFF TGTGCCAGTGGAGCGACGGCCGCGGGAACTGAAGCTTTCTTT
TRBJ2-7 NA NA 13 TRBV10-3 CAISSGPTYEQYF TGTGCCATCAGTTCCGGGCCAACCTACGAGCAGTACTTC
TRBJ2-7 NA few 14 TRBV21-1 CASPLYRDPYEQYF TGTGCCAGCCCCCTTTACAGGGACCCCTACGAGCAGTACTTC
TRBJ2-7 NA many 16 TRBV6-2/TRBV6-3 CASSYRPGQSYYEQYF TGTGCCAGCAGTTACCGGCCAGGACAATCCTACTACGAGCAGTACTTC
TRBJ2-1 TRBD2 NA 15 TRBV20-1 CSADRGASGRNEQFF TGCAGTGCTGACCGGGGGGCTAGCGGGAGAAATGAGCAGTTCTTC
TRBJ2-7 NA NA 12 TRBV20-1 CSAERSWGEQYF TGCAGTGCGGAGAGAAGTTGGGGCGAGCAGTACTTC
TRBJ2-3 TRBD2 many 15 TRBV5-4 CASSPSAGSTDTQYF TGTGCCAGCAGCCCTTCAGCGGGGTCCACAGATACGCAGTATTTT
TRBJ2-7 TRBD1 few 16 TRBV30 CAWSPPGQAHSYEQYF TGTGCCTGGAGTCCCCCGGGACAGGCGCACTCCTACGAGCAGTACTTC
TRBJ1-2 NA few 14 TRBV7-8 CASSLRGLNYGYTF TGTGCCAGCAGCCTCAGGGGACTTAACTATGGCTACACCTTC
TRBJ1-1 TRBD1 few 17 TRBV20-1 CSARDIRGQPVNTEAFF TGCAGTGCTAGAGATATAAGGGGACAGCCTGTCAACACTGAAGCTTTCTTT
TRBJ1-5 TRBD1 NA 15 TRBV20-1 CSARVDRAHNQPQHF TGCAGTGCTAGAGTGGACAGGGCCCACAATCAGCCCCAGCATTTT
TRBJ2-2 TRBD2 many 17 TRBV19 CASSFRLAGENTGELFF TGTGCCAGTAGTTTCAGACTAGCGGGGGAGAACACCGGGGAGCTGTTTTTT
TRBJ2-3 TRBD1 few 15 TRBV28 CASSRNRGPTDTQYF TGTGCCAGCAGTCGAAACAGGGGTCCCACAGATACGCAGTATTTT
TRBJ2-2 NA many 15 TRBV2 CASSVGIVVGGELFF TGTGCCAGCAGTGTGGGAATCGTGGTGGGCGGGGAGCTGTTTTTT
TRBJ1-1 TRBD1 NA 13 TRBV29-1 CSVGQGRAAEAFF TGCAGCGTTGGACAGGGACGCGCCGCTGAAGCTTTCTTT
TRBJ2-5 NA NA 14 TRBV5-5 CASSPPAGSGTQYF TGTGCCAGCAGCCCCCCTGCGGGTTCGGGGACCCAGTACTTC
TRBJ1-2 NA many 14 TRBV20-1 CSARDRRREYGYTF TGCAGTGCTAGAGATCGCCGGAGGGAGTATGGCTACACCTTC
TRBJ2-1 TRBD2 few 15 TRBV20-1 CSAREGLAGANEQFF TGCAGTGCTAGAGAGGGACTAGCGGGAGCCAATGAGCAGTTCTTC
TRBJ2-7 TRBD1 few 13 TRBV29-1 CSGLGQSSYEQYF TGCAGCGGCCTGGGACAGTCCTCCTACGAGCAGTACTTC
TRBJ1-6 TRBD1 few 16 TRBV7-9 CASSSSPGTGHSPLHF TGTGCCAGCAGCTCGAGCCCCGGGACAGGGCATTCACCCCTCCACTTT
TRBJ2-5 TRBD2 NA 14 TRBV20-1 CSATIAGGRGAQYF TGCAGTGCTACCATAGCCGGGGGACGGGGGGCCCAGTACTTC
TRBJ2-3 TRBD1 few 15 TRBV19 CASSMGDRYTDTQYF TGTGCCAGTAGTATGGGGGACAGGTACACAGATACGCAGTATTTT
TRBJ2-3 TRBD2 many 16 TRBV20-1 CSASARSGGAQNTQYF TGCAGTGCTAGTGCCAGGTCCGGGGGGGCCCAAAATACGCAGTATTTT
TRBJ2-5 TRBD1 many 14 TRBV28 CASSAGTVQETQYF TGTGCCAGCAGTGCCGGGACAGTCCAAGAGACCCAGTACTTC
TRBJ1-3 TRBD1 NA 15 TRBV5-1 CASSHGTGDGNTIYF TGCGCCAGCAGCCATGGGACAGGGGACGGAAACACCATATATTTT
TRBJ1-2 TRBD1 NA 13 TRBV20-1 CSASPGTVYGYTF TGCAGTGCTAGCCCTGGGACAGTTTATGGCTACACCTTC
TRBJ2-7 NA few 13 TRBV12-3/TRBV12-4 CASSLASSYEQYF TGTGCCAGCAGTTTGGCCAGCTCCTACGAGCAGTACTTC
TRBJ1-1 NA NA 14 TRBV20-1 CSAGESGPNTEAFF TGCAGTGCTGGGGAGTCAGGCCCTAACACTGAAGCTTTCTTT
TRBJ1-1 NA NA 14 TRBV7-9 CASSLASGKPEAFF TGTGCCAGCAGCTTAGCTTCTGGGAAACCCGAAGCTTTCTTT
TRBJ1-1 NA NA 14 TRBV7-8 CASSLVSFDTEAFF TGTGCCAGCAGCTTAGTATCTTTCGACACTGAAGCTTTCTTT
TRBJ1-1 TRBD1 few 14 TRBV7-9 CASSFRQGYTEAFF TGTGCCAGCAGCTTCCGACAGGGGTACACTGAAGCTTTCTTT